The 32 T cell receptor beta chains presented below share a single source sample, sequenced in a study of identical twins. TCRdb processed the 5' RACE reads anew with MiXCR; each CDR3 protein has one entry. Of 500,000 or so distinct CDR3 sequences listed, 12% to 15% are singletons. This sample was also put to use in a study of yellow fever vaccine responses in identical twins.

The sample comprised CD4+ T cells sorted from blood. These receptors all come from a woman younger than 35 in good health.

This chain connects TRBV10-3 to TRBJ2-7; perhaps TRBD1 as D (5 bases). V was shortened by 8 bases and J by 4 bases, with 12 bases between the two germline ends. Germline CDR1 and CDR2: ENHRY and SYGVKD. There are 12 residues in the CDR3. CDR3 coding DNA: TGTGCCATCGGATCAGGGTCGTACGAGCAGTACTTC. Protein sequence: CAIGSGSYEQYF.

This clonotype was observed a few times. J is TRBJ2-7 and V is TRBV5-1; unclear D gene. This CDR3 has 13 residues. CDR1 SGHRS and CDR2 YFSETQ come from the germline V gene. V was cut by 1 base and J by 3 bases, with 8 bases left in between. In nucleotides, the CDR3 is TGCGCCAGCAGCTTGAACGCAGGCTACGAGCAGTACTTC. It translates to CASSLNAGYEQYF.

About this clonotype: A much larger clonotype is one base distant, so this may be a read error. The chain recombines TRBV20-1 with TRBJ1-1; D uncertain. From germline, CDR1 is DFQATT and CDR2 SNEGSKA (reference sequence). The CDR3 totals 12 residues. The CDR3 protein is CSTRESLDQAFF. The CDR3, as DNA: TGCAGTACTAGAGAGAGCCTCGACCAAGCTTTCTTT.

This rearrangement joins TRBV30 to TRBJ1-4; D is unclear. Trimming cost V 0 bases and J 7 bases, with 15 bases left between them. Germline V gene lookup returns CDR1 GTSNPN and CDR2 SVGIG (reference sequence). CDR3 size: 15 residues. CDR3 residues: CAWSVRGPGGEKLFF. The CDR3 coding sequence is TGTGCCTGGAGTGTACGTGGACCAGGCGGTGAAAAACTGTTTTTT.

The CDR3 region has the DNA TGTGCCAGCAGCGACGGTCGGGGACCGGAGCAGTTCTTC. Encoded protein: CASSDGRGPEQFF. This chain connects TRBV7-9 to TRBJ2-1; D could derive from TRBD1 or TRBD2 (5 bases each). V lost 5 bases and J lost 10, with 15 bases in between. The CDR3 covers 13 residues. From germline, CDR1 is SEHNR and CDR2 FQNEAQ (reference sequence).

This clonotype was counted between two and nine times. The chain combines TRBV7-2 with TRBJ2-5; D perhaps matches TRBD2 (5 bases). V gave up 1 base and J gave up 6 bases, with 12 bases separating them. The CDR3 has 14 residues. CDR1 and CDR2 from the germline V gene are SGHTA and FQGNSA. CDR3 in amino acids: CASSLEAGVKTQYF. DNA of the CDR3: TGTGCCAGCAGCTTAGAGGCCGGGGTAAAGACCCAGTACTTC.

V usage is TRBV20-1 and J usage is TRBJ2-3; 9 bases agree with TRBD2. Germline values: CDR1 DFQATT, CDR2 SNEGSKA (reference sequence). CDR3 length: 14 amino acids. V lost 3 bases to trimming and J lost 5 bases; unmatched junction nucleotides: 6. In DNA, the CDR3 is TGCAGTGCTAGTAGCGGGAGATATGGAGATACGCAGTATTTT. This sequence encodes CSASSGRYGDTQYF.

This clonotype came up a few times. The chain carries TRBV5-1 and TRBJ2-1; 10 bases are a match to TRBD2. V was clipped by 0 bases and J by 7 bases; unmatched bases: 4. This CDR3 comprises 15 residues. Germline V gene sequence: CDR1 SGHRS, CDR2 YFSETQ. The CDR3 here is CASSLEAGGPNEQFF. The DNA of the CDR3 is TGCGCCAGCAGCTTGGAAGCGGGAGGGCCGAATGAGCAGTTCTTC.

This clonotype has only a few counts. CDR3 in amino acids: CASSSPQPGQGYYEQYF. CDR3 bases: TGTGCCAGCAGTTCACCCCAACCGGGACAGGGGTACTACGAGCAGTACTTC. The genes are TRBV28 and TRBJ2-7; 10 nucleotides agree with TRBD1. In germline, CDR1 is MDHEN, CDR2 SYDVKM. The CDR3 contains 17 residues. The J segment lost 3 bases and the V segment lost 4 bases, leaving 12 bases of the junction unmatched.

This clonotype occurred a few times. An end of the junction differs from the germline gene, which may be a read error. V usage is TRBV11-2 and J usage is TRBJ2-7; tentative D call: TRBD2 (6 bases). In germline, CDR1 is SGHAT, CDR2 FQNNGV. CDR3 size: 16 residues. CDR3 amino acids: CASTLSGGKSSYEQYF. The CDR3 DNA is TGTGCCAGCACCTTATCGGGCGGGAAAAGCTCCTACGAGCAGTACTTC.

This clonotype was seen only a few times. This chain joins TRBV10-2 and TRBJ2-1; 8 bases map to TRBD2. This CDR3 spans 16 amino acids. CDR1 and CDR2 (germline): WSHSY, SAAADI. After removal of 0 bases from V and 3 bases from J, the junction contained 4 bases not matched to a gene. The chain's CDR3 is CASSESAGALYNEQFF. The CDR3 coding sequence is TGCGCCAGCAGTGAGTCAGCGGGAGCCCTCTACAATGAGCAGTTCTTC.

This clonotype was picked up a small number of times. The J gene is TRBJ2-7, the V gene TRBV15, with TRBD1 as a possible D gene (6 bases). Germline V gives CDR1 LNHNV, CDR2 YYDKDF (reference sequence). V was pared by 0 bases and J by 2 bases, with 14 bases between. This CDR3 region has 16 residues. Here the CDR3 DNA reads TGTGCCACCAGCAGAGATCTCGGGACACGTACCTACGAGCAGTACTTC. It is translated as CATSRDLGTRTYEQYF.

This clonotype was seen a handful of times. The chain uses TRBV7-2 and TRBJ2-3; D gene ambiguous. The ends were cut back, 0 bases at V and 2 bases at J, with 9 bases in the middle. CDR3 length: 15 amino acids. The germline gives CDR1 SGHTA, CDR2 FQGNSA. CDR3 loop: CASSLAHSYTDTQYF. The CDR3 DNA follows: TGTGCCAGCAGCTTAGCCCACAGTTACACAGATACGCAGTATTTT.

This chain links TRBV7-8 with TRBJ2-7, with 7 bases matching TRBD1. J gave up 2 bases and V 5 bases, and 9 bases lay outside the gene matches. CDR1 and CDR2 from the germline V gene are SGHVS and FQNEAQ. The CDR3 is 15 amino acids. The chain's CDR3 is CASSQTTGRTYEQYF. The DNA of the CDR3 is TGTGCCAGCAGCCAGACGACAGGGCGGACCTACGAGCAGTACTTC.

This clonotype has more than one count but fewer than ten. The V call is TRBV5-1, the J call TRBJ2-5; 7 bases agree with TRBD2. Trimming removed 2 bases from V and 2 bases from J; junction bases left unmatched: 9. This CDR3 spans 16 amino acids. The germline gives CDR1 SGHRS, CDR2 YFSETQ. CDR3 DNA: TGCGCCAGCAGCTTAGGGACTACCGGGACTCAAGAGACCCAGTACTTC. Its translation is CASSLGTTGTQETQYF.

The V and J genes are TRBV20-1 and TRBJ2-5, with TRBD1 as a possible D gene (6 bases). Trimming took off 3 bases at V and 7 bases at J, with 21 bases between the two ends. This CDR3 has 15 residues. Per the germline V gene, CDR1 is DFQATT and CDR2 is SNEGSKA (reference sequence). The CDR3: CSASAPGPGVGTQYF. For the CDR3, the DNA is TGCAGTGCTAGCGCCCCGGGACCAGGGGTGGGGACCCAGTACTTC.

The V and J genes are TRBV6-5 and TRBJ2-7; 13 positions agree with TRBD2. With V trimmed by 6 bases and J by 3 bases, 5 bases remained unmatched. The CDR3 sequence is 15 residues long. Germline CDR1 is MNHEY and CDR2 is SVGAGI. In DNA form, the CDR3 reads TGTGCCAGCAGAGGACTAGCGGGAGCTAACTACGAGCAGTACTTC. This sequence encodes CASRGLAGANYEQYF.

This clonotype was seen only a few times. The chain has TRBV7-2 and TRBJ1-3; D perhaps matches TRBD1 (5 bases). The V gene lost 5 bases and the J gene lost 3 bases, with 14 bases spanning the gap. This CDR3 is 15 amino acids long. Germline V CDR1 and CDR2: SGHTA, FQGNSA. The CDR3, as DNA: TGTGCCAGCAGCCAATCTGTGGGGGTTGGAAACACCATATATTTT. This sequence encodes CASSQSVGVGNTIYF.

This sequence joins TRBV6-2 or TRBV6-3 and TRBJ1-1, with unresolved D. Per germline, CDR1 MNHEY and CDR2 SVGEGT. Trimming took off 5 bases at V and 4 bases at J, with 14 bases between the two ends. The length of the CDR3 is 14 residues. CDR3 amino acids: CASSELGGVTEAFF. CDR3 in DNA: TGTGCCAGCAGTGAGCTAGGTGGAGTCACTGAAGCTTTCTTT.

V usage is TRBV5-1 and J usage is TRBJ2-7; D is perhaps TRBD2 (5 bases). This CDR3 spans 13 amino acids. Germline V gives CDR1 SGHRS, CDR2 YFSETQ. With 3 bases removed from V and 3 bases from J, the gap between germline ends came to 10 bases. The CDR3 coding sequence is TGCGCCAGCAGCTCTCGGGGAGACTACGAGCAGTACTTC. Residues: CASSSRGDYEQYF. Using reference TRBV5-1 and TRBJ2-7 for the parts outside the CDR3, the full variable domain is KAGVTQTPRYLIKTRGQQVTLSCSPISGHRSVSWYQQTPGQGLQFLFEYFSETQRNKGNFPGRFSGRQFSNSRSEMNVSTLELGDSALYLCASSSRGDYEQYFGPGTRLTVT.

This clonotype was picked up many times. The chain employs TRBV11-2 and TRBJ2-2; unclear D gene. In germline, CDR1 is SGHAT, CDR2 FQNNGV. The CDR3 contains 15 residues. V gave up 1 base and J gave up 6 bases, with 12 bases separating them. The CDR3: CASSLARRSSGELFF. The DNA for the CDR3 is TGTGCCAGCAGCTTAGCCCGGAGATCATCCGGGGAGCTGTTTTTT.

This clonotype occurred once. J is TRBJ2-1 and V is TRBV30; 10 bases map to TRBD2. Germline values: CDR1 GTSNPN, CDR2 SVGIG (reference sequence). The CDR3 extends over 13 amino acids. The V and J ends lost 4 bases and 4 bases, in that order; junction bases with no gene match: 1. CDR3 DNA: TGTGCCTGGAAGCGGGAGGGATACAATGAGCAGTTCTTC. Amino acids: CAWKREGYNEQFF. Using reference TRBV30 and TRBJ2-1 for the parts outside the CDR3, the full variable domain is SQTIHQWPATLVQPVGSPLSLECTVEGTSNPNLYWYRQAAGRGLQLLFYSVGIGQISSEVPQNLSASRPQDRQFILSSKKLLLSDSGFYLCAWKREGYNEQFFGPGTRLTVL.

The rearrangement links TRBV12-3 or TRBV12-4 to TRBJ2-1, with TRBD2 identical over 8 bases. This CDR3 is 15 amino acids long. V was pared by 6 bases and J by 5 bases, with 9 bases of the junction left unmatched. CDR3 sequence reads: CASSPGSSGNNEQFF. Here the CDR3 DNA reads TGTGCCAGCAGCCCCGGGAGTAGCGGGAACAATGAGCAGTTCTTC.

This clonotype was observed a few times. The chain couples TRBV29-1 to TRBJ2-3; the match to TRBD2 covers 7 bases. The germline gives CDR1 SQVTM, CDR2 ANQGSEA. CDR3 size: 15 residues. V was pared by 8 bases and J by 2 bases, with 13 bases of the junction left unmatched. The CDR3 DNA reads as TGCAGCACAATTGGCGGGAGATACAACACAGATACGCAGTATTTT. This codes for CSTIGGRYNTDTQYF.

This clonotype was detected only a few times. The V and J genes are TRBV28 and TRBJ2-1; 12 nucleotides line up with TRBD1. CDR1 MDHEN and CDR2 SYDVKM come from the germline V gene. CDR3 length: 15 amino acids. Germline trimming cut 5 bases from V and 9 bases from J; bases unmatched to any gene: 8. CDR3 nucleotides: TGTGCCAGCAGTGAGCCCGGGACAGGGGGCTTTGAGCAGTTCTTC. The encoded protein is CASSEPGTGGFEQFF.

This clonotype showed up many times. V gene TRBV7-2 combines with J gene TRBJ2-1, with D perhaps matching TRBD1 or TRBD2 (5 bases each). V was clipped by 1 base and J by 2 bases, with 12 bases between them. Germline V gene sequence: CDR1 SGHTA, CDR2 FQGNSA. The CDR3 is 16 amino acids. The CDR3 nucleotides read TGTGCCAGCAGCTTAGTGGGGACCTCAGCCTACAATGAGCAGTTCTTC. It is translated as CASSLVGTSAYNEQFF. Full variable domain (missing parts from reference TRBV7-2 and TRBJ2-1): GAGVSQSPSNKVTEKGKDVELRCDPISGHTALYWYRQSLGQGLEFLIYFQGNSAPDKSGLPSDRFSAERTGGSVSTLTIQRTQQEDSAVYLCASSLVGTSAYNEQFFGPGTRLTVL.

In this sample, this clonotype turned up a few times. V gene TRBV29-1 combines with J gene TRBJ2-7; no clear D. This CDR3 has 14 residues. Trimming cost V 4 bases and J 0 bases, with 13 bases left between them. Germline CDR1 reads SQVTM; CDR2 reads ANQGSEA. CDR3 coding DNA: TGCAGCGTTGTCAGGACCCCCGGCTCCTACGAGCAGTACTTC. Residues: CSVVRTPGSYEQYF.

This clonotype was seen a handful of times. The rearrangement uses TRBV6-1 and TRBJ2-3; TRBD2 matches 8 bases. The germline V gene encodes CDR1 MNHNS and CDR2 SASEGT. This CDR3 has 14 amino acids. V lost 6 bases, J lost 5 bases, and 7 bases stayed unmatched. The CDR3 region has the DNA TGTGCCAGCAGCACAGCGGGAGTCAAAGATACGCAGTATTTT. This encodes CASSTAGVKDTQYF.

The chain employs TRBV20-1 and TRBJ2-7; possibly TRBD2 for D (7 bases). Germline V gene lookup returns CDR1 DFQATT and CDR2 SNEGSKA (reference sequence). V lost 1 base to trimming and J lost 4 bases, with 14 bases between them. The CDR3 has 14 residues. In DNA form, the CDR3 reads TGCAGTGCTAGAGCAGGAAGGGGGGGGTACGAGCAGTACTTC. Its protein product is CSARAGRGGYEQYF.

The CDR3 here is CSVEGGVTDTQYF. The CDR3 DNA sequence: TGCAGCGTTGAAGGAGGTGTCACAGATACGCAGTATTTT. The genes are TRBV29-1 and TRBJ2-3, with D unresolved. Trimming left V 1 base short and J 2 bases short, with 7 bases between. Germline CDR1 is SQVTM and CDR2 is ANQGSEA. The CDR3 is 13 amino acids.

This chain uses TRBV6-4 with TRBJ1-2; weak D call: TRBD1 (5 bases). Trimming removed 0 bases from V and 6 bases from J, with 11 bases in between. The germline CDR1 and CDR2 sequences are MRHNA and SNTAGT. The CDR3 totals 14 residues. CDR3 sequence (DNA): TGTGCCAGCAGTGACTCGGGGGGTCGGGATGGCTACACCTTC. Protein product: CASSDSGGRDGYTF.

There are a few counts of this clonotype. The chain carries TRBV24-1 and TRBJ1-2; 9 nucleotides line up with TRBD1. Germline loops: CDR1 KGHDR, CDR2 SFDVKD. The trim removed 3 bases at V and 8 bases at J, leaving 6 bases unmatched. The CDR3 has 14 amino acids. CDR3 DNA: TGTGCCACCAGTGATCCGTGGGGACAGGGAGGCTACACCTTC. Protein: CATSDPWGQGGYTF.